The 31 T cell receptor beta chains below were found in one sample sequenced in a study of shared clonotypes between healthy human individuals. TCRdb's table, derived via immunoSEQ multiplex PCR, lists solely in-frame clones and lacks some. The sample includes some 1,900,000 clones, about 94% seen only once; the top ten take approximately 1%. Naive CD8 cells lacked CD45RO, underwent positive selection for CCR7 and left out terminally differentiated effector memory CD45RA+ cells. The sample consisted of naive CD8+ T cells sorted from blood. These receptors were collected from a man younger than 30 in good health.

V usage is TRBV4-2 and J usage is TRBJ1-1; maybe TRBD1 (5 bases). CDR3 length: 17 residues. V shed 0 bases and J shed 1 base, with 15 bases lying between them. Germline CDR1 reads LGHNA; CDR2 reads YNFKEQ. The CDR3 nucleotides are TGTGCCAGCAGCCAAGAGGTTGGGACTCTCAGGAACACTGAAGCTTTCTTT. Encoded protein: CASSQEVGTLRNTEAFF.

The V and J genes are TRBV6-1 and TRBJ2-7; D unresolved. The CDR3 sequence is 17 residues long. The V gene lost 0 bases and the J gene lost 0 bases, with 15 bases spanning the gap. Germline V gene lookup returns CDR1 MNHNS and CDR2 SASEGT. This CDR3 reads CASSEATVRVSSYEQYF. The DNA of the CDR3 is TGTGCCAGCAGTGAAGCAACCGTTAGGGTGAGCTCCTACGAGCAGTACTTC.

The V gene is TRBV5-1, the J gene TRBJ2-7; possibly TRBD2 for D (6 bases). Between the trimmed V and J ends, which lost 3 bases and 3 bases, there was a span of 19 bases. This CDR3 contains 16 residues. Per the germline V gene, CDR1 is SGHRS and CDR2 is YFSETQ. This CDR3 reads CASSSGIPDYFYEQYF. The CDR3 bases are TGCGCCAGCAGCTCGGGGATCCCGGACTACTTCTACGAGCAGTACTTC.

A remark on this clone: Other DNA sequences within the sample encode an identical CDR3. The chain links TRBV30 to TRBJ2-1, with 8 bases lining up with TRBD2. This CDR3 has 12 residues. V shed 5 bases and J 7 bases; nucleotides not matched to a gene: 4. Per the germline V gene, CDR1 is GTSNPN and CDR2 is SVGIG (reference sequence). In DNA, the CDR3 is TGTGCCTGGGGGTTAGCGGGAAATGAGCAGTTCTTC. It translates to CAWGLAGNEQFF.

The J gene is TRBJ2-5, the V gene TRBV11-2, with TRBD2 identical over 7 bases. The V gene end was trimmed by 4 bases and the J gene end by 4 bases; junction bases not matched to a gene: 9. CDR1 is SGHAT, CDR2 FQNNGV, per germline. This CDR3 is 15 amino acids long. The CDR3 loop reads CASSSPRGGGETQYF. In DNA form, the CDR3 reads TGTGCCAGCAGCTCCCCTCGTGGGGGGGGAGAGACCCAGTACTTC.

The genes are TRBV18 and TRBJ2-1, with D uncertain. The germline V and J ends were trimmed by 4 bases and 5 bases, with 12 bases remaining between them. The CDR3 has 14 amino acids. From germline, CDR1 is KGHSH and CDR2 LQKENI. The CDR3, as DNA: TGTGCCAGCTCACTACCCCACAGCAACAATGAGCAGTTCTTC. It specifies CASSLPHSNNEQFF.

V and J are TRBV10-2 and TRBJ2-5; TRBD2 matches 11 bases. CDR1 and CDR2 (germline): WSHSY, SAAADI. The V gene end was trimmed by 8 bases and the J gene end by 5 bases; junction bases not matched to a gene: 7. The CDR3 length is 14 residues. The CDR3 bases are TGCGCCAGCGGAACTAGCGGGAGAGGGGAGACCCAGTACTTC. It specifies CASGTSGRGETQYF.

The V gene is TRBV6-6, the J gene TRBJ1-4; D gene ambiguous. The ends were cut back, 4 bases at V and 1 base at J, with 7 bases in the middle. Germline V gene sequence: CDR1 MNHNY, CDR2 SVGAGI (reference sequence). This CDR3 has 14 amino acids. CDR3 nucleotides: TGTGCCAGCAGTTGGGCACGAACTAATGAAAAACTGTTTTTT. It codes for CASSWARTNEKLFF.

The V call is TRBV7-9, the J call TRBJ2-7, with D possibly TRBD1 on 6 matching bases. The CDR3 contains 14 residues. Germline values: CDR1 SEHNR, CDR2 FQNEAQ (reference sequence). V gave up 5 bases and J gave up 3 bases, with 14 bases separating them. The CDR3 region is CASSDPDSFYEQYF. The CDR3 nucleotides are TGTGCCAGCAGCGACCCGGACAGCTTCTACGAGCAGTACTTC.

This clone appeared once. The chain combines TRBV11-2 with TRBJ1-2, with no clear D. CDR1 and CDR2 from the germline V gene are SGHAT and FQNNGV. The CDR3 runs to 15 residues. V was pared by 1 base and J by 6 bases, with 15 bases between. The CDR3 sequence is CASSLVGNGLHGYTF. The CDR3 region has the DNA TGTGCCAGCAGCTTAGTTGGCAATGGCCTCCATGGCTACACCTTC.

The chain is built from TRBV27 and TRBJ2-7; tentative D call: TRBD1 (5 bases). This CDR3 has 15 residues. The germline gives CDR1 MNHEY, CDR2 SMNVEV (reference sequence). Trimming shortened V by 8 bases and J by 1 base, and 18 bases separated the two germline ends. CDR3 residues: CASSPRVIGSYEQYF. In DNA, the CDR3 is TGTGCCAGCTCACCCAGGGTGATAGGATCCTACGAGCAGTACTTC.

CDR3 sequence: CASSQETSGNIGREQYF. DNA for the CDR3: TGCGCCAGCAGCCAAGAGACTAGCGGGAACATCGGCCGCGAGCAGTACTTC. The V gene is TRBV4-1, the J gene TRBJ2-7, with 11 bases fitting TRBD2. CDR3 length equals 17 residues. The germline V gene encodes CDR1 MGHRA and CDR2 YSYEKL. With V trimmed by 0 bases and J by 6 bases, 10 bases remained unmatched.

The V and J genes are TRBV4-1 and TRBJ2-2; 7 nucleotides line up with TRBD2. V lost 0 bases, J lost 4 bases, and 2 bases stayed unmatched. This CDR3 is 15 amino acids long. The germline V gene has CDR1 MGHRA and CDR2 YSYEKL. The CDR3 loop reads CASSQEWGGTGELFF. The CDR3 DNA reads as TGCGCCAGCAGCCAAGAGTGGGGGGGCACCGGGGAGCTGTTTTTT.

The CDR3 loop reads CASSFAGGINEQFF. The CDR3 nucleotides are TGTGCCAGCAGCTTTGCGGGGGGGATCAATGAGCAGTTCTTC. The chain employs TRBV5-4 and TRBJ2-1; TRBD2 aligns across 9 bases. From germline, CDR1 is SGHNT and CDR2 YYREEE (reference sequence). This CDR3 is 14 amino acids long. With V trimmed by 2 bases and J by 6 bases, 3 bases remained unmatched.

This CDR3 is CASSYSRFLSYEQYF. In DNA, the CDR3 is TGTGCCAGCAGTTACTCTCGATTCCTCTCCTACGAGCAGTACTTC. This rearrangement joins TRBV6-5 to TRBJ2-7; D not resolved. V was shortened by 0 bases and J by 0 bases, with 9 bases between the two germline ends. Per germline, CDR1 MNHEY and CDR2 SVGAGI. This CDR3 is built from 15 residues.

The chain employs TRBV30 and TRBJ1-1; no clear D gene. The CDR3 has 12 residues. V was shortened by 2 bases and J by 3 bases, with 7 bases between the two germline ends. The germline CDR1 and CDR2 sequences are GTSNPN and SVGIG (reference sequence). This CDR3 is CAWSHGDTEAFF. The CDR3 bases are TGTGCCTGGAGTCACGGGGACACTGAAGCTTTCTTT.

J is TRBJ2-5 and V is TRBV27; no clear D gene. There are 14 residues in the CDR3. The germline V and J ends were trimmed by 6 bases and 3 bases, with 14 bases remaining between them. Germline CDR1 is MNHEY and CDR2 is SMNVEV (reference sequence). CDR3 loop: CASSLYPGKETQYF. CDR3 sequence (DNA): TGTGCCAGCAGCCTCTACCCCGGAAAAGAGACCCAGTACTTC.

This clone has only one observation. The V call is TRBV7-8, the J call TRBJ1-1; 10 nucleotides align to TRBD1. With V trimmed by 5 bases and J by 0 bases, 9 bases remained unmatched. Germline V CDR1 and CDR2: SGHVS, FQNEAQ. The CDR3 runs 17 residues. As DNA, the CDR3 is TGTGCCAGCAGCCCAAGTCCCGGGACAGGGGTGAACACTGAAGCTTTCTTT. Protein product: CASSPSPGTGVNTEAFF.

Here the CDR3 DNA reads TGTGCCAGCAGCCCACAGGGAAAGCCCTACGAGCAGTACTTC. Translating gives CASSPQGKPYEQYF. The rearrangement uses TRBV7-9 and TRBJ2-7; possibly TRBD1 for D (6 bases). From germline, CDR1 is SEHNR and CDR2 FQNEAQ (reference sequence). The CDR3 totals 14 residues. Deletions cut 5 bases from V and 2 bases from J, with 13 bases between.

The V and J genes are TRBV5-6 and TRBJ1-2; D is unresolved. There are 13 residues in the CDR3. Germline V gene lookup returns CDR1 SGHDT and CDR2 YYEEEE. V was shortened by 1 base and J by 6 bases, with 10 bases between the two germline ends. The CDR3 loop is CASSLSSEDGYTF. As DNA, the CDR3 is TGTGCCAGCAGCTTGTCGTCCGAGGATGGCTACACCTTC.

In regard to this clone: A much bigger clone sits one base away, suggesting this may be a read error. At the DNA level, this CDR3 is encoded by other sequences in the same sample as well. The chain combines TRBV11-2 with TRBJ1-1; D call uncertain. This CDR3 contains 13 residues. Trimming shortened V by 3 bases and J by 1 base, and 6 bases separated the two germline ends. The V gene's germline CDR1 is SGHAT and CDR2 FQNNGV. CDR3 protein: CASSFWGNTEAFF. The CDR3 DNA is TGTGCCAGCAGCTTCTGGGGGAACACTGAAGCTTTCTTT.

V is TRBV5-4 and J is TRBJ1-6; TRBD1 is a possible D gene (6 bases). The CDR3 is 16 amino acids. CDR1 is SGHNT and CDR2 is YYREEE in the germline V gene (reference sequence). Between the trimmed V and J ends, which lost 0 bases and 11 bases, there was a span of 18 bases. The CDR3 here is CASSLEGVGGATPLHF. In DNA, the CDR3 is TGTGCCAGCAGCTTGGAGGGGGTAGGGGGTGCGACACCCCTCCACTTT.

This rearrangement joins TRBV4-1 to TRBJ2-2; 9 nucleotides align to TRBD1. This CDR3 region has 16 residues. In germline, CDR1 is MGHRA, CDR2 YSYEKL. V gave up 0 bases and J gave up 9 bases; unmatched junction bases: 8. Here the CDR3 reads CASSQDETGGVWELFF. For the CDR3, the DNA is TGCGCCAGCAGCCAAGACGAGACAGGGGGTGTCTGGGAGCTGTTTTTT.

The rearrangement links TRBV9 to TRBJ1-2, with D possibly matching TRBD1 (5 bases). Germline CDR1 and CDR2: SGDLS and YYNGEE. This CDR3 has 12 amino acids. V was trimmed by 6 bases and J by 8 bases, leaving 14 bases between them. CDR3 sequence: CASKGGDGGYTF. The CDR3 DNA follows: TGTGCCAGCAAGGGTGGGGACGGGGGCTACACCTTC.

The rearrangement links TRBV2 to TRBJ2-7; D may be TRBD1 or TRBD2 (5 bases each). Germline V gene sequence: CDR1 SNHLY, CDR2 FYNNEI. The CDR3 extends over 15 amino acids. V was pared by 2 bases and J by 0 bases, with 11 bases between. This chain's CDR3 is CASSEWDHSSYEQYF. Here the CDR3 DNA reads TGTGCCAGCAGTGAATGGGACCATAGCTCCTACGAGCAGTACTTC.

This clone was seen a single time. The chain has TRBV19 and TRBJ1-2; D is unresolved. Trimming cost V 0 bases and J 3 bases, with 5 bases left between them. CDR1 is LNHDA and CDR2 is SQIVND in the germline V gene (reference sequence). This CDR3 is 13 amino acids long. This CDR3 reads CASSIDSHYGYTF. The CDR3 region has the DNA TGTGCCAGTAGTATAGACTCCCACTATGGCTACACCTTC.

This clone is a singleton in its sample. The V and J genes are TRBV7-2 and TRBJ2-7; tentatively, D is TRBD2 (7 bases). This CDR3 is built from 15 residues. Germline V gene lookup returns CDR1 SGHTA and CDR2 FQGNSA. V was cut by 2 bases and J by 3 bases, with 14 bases left in between. CDR3 loop: CASSLSPGGRYEQYF. In DNA, the CDR3 is TGTGCCAGCAGCTTAAGTCCCGGGGGGCGCTACGAGCAGTACTTC. The whole variable domain, remainder taken from reference TRBV7-2 and TRBJ2-7, is GAGVSQSPSNKVTEKGKDVELRCDPISGHTALYWYRQSLGQGLEFLIYFQGNSAPDKSGLPSDRFSAERTGGSVSTLTIQRTQQEDSAVYLCASSLSPGGRYEQYFGPGTRLTVT.

This clone was seen just once. This chain connects TRBV28 to TRBJ2-4; D possibly corresponds to TRBD2 (7 bases). V was cut by 7 bases and J by 1 base, with 20 bases left in between. This CDR3 has 17 residues. The germline gives CDR1 MDHEN, CDR2 SYDVKM. In DNA form, the CDR3 reads TGTGCCAGCACCGATGGGGGGGCTCGAGGGGCCAAAAACATTCAGTACTTC. It encodes CASTDGGARGAKNIQYF.

The chain has TRBV19 and TRBJ2-7, with 13 nucleotides matching TRBD2. V trimming: 4 bases; J trimming: 5 bases; junction bases outside the gene matches: 5. Germline CDR1 is LNHDA and CDR2 is SQIVND (reference sequence). The CDR3 consists of 15 residues. CDR3 in amino acids: CASSNGTSGEDEQYF. The CDR3 DNA follows: TGTGCCAGTAGTAACGGGACTAGCGGGGAGGACGAGCAGTACTTC.

The V gene is TRBV7-2, the J gene TRBJ2-1; D is possibly TRBD2 (5 bases). This CDR3 is 14 amino acids long. CDR1 and CDR2 (germline): SGHTA, FQGNSA. V lost 2 bases to trimming and J lost 5 bases, with 10 bases between them. The CDR3 nucleotides read TGTGCCAGCAGCTTAATGGGAGTACACAATGAGCAGTTCTTC. It yields the protein CASSLMGVHNEQFF.

This chain's CDR3 is CASSEGVANTGELFF. The CDR3 region has the DNA TGCGCCAGCAGCGAGGGAGTTGCGAACACCGGGGAGCTGTTTTTT. The gene calls are TRBV4-1 and TRBJ2-2; weak D call: TRBD2 (5 bases). The germline V gene has CDR1 MGHRA and CDR2 YSYEKL. Trimming removed 5 bases from V and 0 bases from J, with 10 bases in between. This CDR3 has 15 residues.